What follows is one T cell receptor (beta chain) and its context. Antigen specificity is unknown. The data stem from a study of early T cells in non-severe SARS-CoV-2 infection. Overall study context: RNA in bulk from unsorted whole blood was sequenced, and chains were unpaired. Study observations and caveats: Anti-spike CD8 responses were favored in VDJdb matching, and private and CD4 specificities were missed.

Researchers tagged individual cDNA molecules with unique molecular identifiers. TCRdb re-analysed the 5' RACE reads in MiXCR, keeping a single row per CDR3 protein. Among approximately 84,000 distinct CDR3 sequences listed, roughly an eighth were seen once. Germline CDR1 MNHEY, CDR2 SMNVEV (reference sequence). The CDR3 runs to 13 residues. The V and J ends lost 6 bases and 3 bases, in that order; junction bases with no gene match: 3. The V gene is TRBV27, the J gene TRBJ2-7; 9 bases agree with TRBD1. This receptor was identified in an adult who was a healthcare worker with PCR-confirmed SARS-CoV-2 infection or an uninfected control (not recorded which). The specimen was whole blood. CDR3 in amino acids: CASRGTGRYEQYF. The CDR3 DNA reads TGTGCCAGCAGAGGGACAGGGCGCTACGAGCAGTACTTC.